What follows are 30 T cell receptor beta chains derived from one specimen sequenced in a study of cytomegalovirus exposure and HLA in healthy donors (dated by TCRdb to the late 2010s). The method was the immunoSEQ multiplex PCR assay. For the multiplex PCR, a mixture combining 60 forward primers for TCR Vbeta segments and 13 reverse primers for TCR Jbeta segments was used. Imported from immuneACCESS, the table was reduced by TCRdb to in-frame sequences with V and J called. These copies leave out some clones; in studies compared against another copy, an unresolved V gene accounts for under half, and the cause of the remainder is not known. The table for this sample lists 70,000 to 90,000 clones; roughly 75% of them were counted only once. The ten largest clones take up 4% to 5% of the sample. Sequencing input: PBMCs. These receptors all come from a man in his sixties in good health and CMV-seronegative.

In this sample, this clone turned up a few times. V gene TRBV7-6 combines with J gene TRBJ1-5; D gene uncertain. In germline, CDR1 is SGHVS, CDR2 FNYEAQ. Trimming cost V 5 bases and J 3 bases, with 11 bases left between them. The CDR3 spans 14 residues. Here the CDR3 reads CASSLSGNNQPQHF. CDR3 in DNA: TGTGCCAGCAGCCTCTCGGGAAACAATCAGCCCCAGCATTTT.

This clone was seen just once. The junction and the germline gene differ at one end; a read error may be behind it. The chain combines TRBV9 with TRBJ2-3; possible D gene TRBD1, 6 bases. Germline V gene sequence: CDR1 SGDLS, CDR2 YYNGEE. The CDR3 length is 8 residues. The CDR3 spells CASRGASF. The CDR3 region has the DNA TGTGCCAGCAGGGGGGCTTCCTTC.

The chain carries TRBV13 and TRBJ1-6, with D possibly matching TRBD1 (5 bases). CDR3 length equals 14 residues. Per germline, CDR1 PRHDT and CDR2 FYEKMQ (reference sequence). Trimming took off 4 bases at V and 8 bases at J, with 12 bases between the two ends. CDR3 residues: CASSSGLFDSPLHF. In DNA form, the CDR3 reads TGTGCCAGCAGCTCAGGGTTATTTGATTCACCCCTCCACTTT. Combining the CDR3 with reference TRBV13 and TRBJ1-6 gives the whole variable domain AAGVIQSPRHLIKEKRETATLKCYPIPRHDTVYWYQQGPGQDPQFLISFYEKMQSDKGSIPDRFSAQQFSDYHSELNMSSLELGDSALYFCASSSGLFDSPLHFGNGTRLTVT.

The chain couples TRBV10-3 to TRBJ2-3; D is perhaps TRBD2 (5 bases). The CDR3 extends over 14 amino acids. Germline V gives CDR1 ENHRY, CDR2 SYGVKD. Between the trimmed V and J ends, which lost 5 bases and 4 bases, there was a span of 13 bases. The CDR3 DNA sequence: TGTGCCATCAGTTTCCGGGGTGGGGCAGATACGCAGTATTTT. Translation gives CAISFRGGADTQYF.

CDR3 sequence: CASSLDPSGGALETQYF. The CDR3 region has the DNA TGCGCCAGCAGCCTGGACCCTAGCGGGGGGGCTCTAGAGACCCAGTACTTC. The chain links TRBV5-1 to TRBJ2-5, with TRBD2 identical over 12 bases. Germline loops: CDR1 SGHRS, CDR2 YFSETQ. Trimming removed 4 bases from V and 4 bases from J; junction bases left unmatched: 11. The CDR3 totals 17 residues.

Comment on this clone: Other DNA sequences within the sample encode an identical CDR3. V and J are TRBV2 and TRBJ1-1; no clear D gene. The germline V and J ends were trimmed by 7 bases and 4 bases, with 10 bases remaining between them. CDR1 is SNHLY and CDR2 is FYNNEI in the germline V gene. There are 12 residues in the CDR3. CDR3 amino acids: CASKPGGTEAFF. The CDR3 nucleotides are TGTGCCAGCAAACCCGGCGGCACTGAAGCTTTCTTT. Full variable domain (outside the CDR3, taken from reference TRBV2 and TRBJ1-1): EPEVTQTPSHQVTQMGQEVILRCVPISNHLYFYWYRQILGQKVEFLVSFYNNEISEKSEIFDDQFSVERPDGSNFTLKIRSTKLEDSAMYFCASKPGGTEAFFGQGTRLTVV.

V gene TRBV6-1 combines with J gene TRBJ2-5; maybe TRBD2 (6 bases). Germline CDR1 and CDR2: MNHNS and SASEGT. Trimming took 3 bases from V and 0 from J, leaving 11 bases between them. The CDR3 length is 15 residues. Here the CDR3 reads CASSEASVYQETQYF. The CDR3 DNA reads as TGTGCCAGCAGTGAGGCTAGCGTCTACCAAGAGACCCAGTACTTC.

The rearrangement uses TRBV11-3 and TRBJ1-1, with 8 bases that match TRBD1. The CDR3 loop spans 14 amino acids. Germline V gene sequence: CDR1 SGHNT, CDR2 YENEEA. V was pared by 2 bases and J by 4 bases, with 3 bases of the junction left unmatched. The CDR3 region is CASSLQGAGTEAFF. CDR3 DNA: TGTGCCAGCAGCTTACAGGGGGCCGGCACTGAAGCTTTCTTT.

The chain is built from TRBV9 and TRBJ1-5, with 8 bases identical to TRBD1. V shed 3 bases and J 5 bases; nucleotides not matched to a gene: 4. The CDR3 runs to 14 residues. Germline-derived CDR1 and CDR2 are SGDLS and YYNGEE. CDR3: CASSAGQADQPQHF. CDR3 DNA: TGTGCCAGCAGCGCGGGACAGGCGGATCAGCCCCAGCATTTT. Complete variable domain (other parts from reference TRBV9 and TRBJ1-5): DSGVTQTPKHLITATGQRVTLRCSPRSGDLSVYWYQQSLDQGLQFLIQYYNGEERAKGNILERFSAQQFPDLHSELNLSSLELGDSALYFCASSAGQADQPQHFGDGTRLSIL.

Details on this clone: One end of the junction fails to match germline, which may point to a read error. This chain links TRBV7-9 with TRBJ2-7; D is possibly TRBD2 (7 bases). The CDR3 sequence is 13 residues long. Germline loops: CDR1 SEHNR, CDR2 FQNEAQ (reference sequence). This CDR3 is CSSSLGGGYEQYF. For the CDR3, the DNA is TGTTCCAGCAGCTTAGGGGGAGGGTACGAGCAGTACTTC. Looking up the rest from reference TRBV7-9 and TRBJ2-7 gives the full variable domain: DTGVSQNPRHKITKRGQNVTFRCDPISEHNRLYWYRQTLGQGPEFLTYFQNEAQLEKSRLLSDRFSAERPKGSFSTLEIQRTEQGDSAMYLCSSSLGGGYEQYFGPGTRLTVT.

DNA of the CDR3: TGTGCCAGTAGTATAGGTCGGGGGGCGGGGGGGGCCAACGTCCTGACTTTC. Translated: CASSIGRGAGGANVLTF. This sequence joins TRBV19 and TRBJ2-6, with D possibly TRBD2 on 7 matching bases. Trimming took 1 base from V and 4 from J, leaving 14 bases between them. The CDR3 has 17 amino acids. Germline assignment: CDR1 LNHDA and CDR2 SQIVND (reference sequence).

The CDR3 spells CASSEVGGPYEQYF. CDR3 coding DNA: TGTGCCAGCAGTGAAGTGGGGGGTCCCTACGAGCAGTACTTC. This chain links TRBV6-1 with TRBJ2-7, with TRBD2 as a possible D gene (6 bases). Germline lookup yields CDR1 MNHNS and CDR2 SASEGT. This CDR3 comprises 14 residues. Trimming left V 1 base short and J 2 bases short, with 9 bases between.

This clone was detected only once. The rearrangement links TRBV7-9 to TRBJ1-4; D unresolved. Germline assignment: CDR1 SEHNR and CDR2 FQNEAQ (reference sequence). The CDR3 length is 14 residues. Trimming removed 1 base from V and 5 bases from J, with 8 bases in between. The DNA of the CDR3 is TGTGCCAGCAGCTTAGGCGCCCCGAATGAAAAACTGTTTTTT. Amino acids: CASSLGAPNEKLFF.

This clone was seen more than once but under ten times. At the DNA level, this CDR3 is encoded by other sequences in the same sample as well. The chain carries TRBV6-1 and TRBJ2-1; TRBD2 matches 8 bases. Looked up from germline, CDR1 is MNHNS and CDR2 is SASEGT. The CDR3 is 15 residues long. The V and J ends lost 0 bases and 4 bases, in that order; junction bases with no gene match: 2. DNA of the CDR3: TGTGCCAGCAGTGAAGCACTAGCGGTTTACAATGAGCAGTTCTTC. It codes for CASSEALAVYNEQFF.

This clone was observed a handful of times. The chain has TRBV13 and TRBJ1-1; D possibly corresponds to TRBD1 (6 bases). Germline assignment: CDR1 PRHDT and CDR2 FYEKMQ (reference sequence). V was shortened by 6 bases and J by 4 bases, with 21 bases between the two germline ends. The CDR3 is 16 residues long. CDR3 in amino acids: CASSFNVGQIPTEAFF. CDR3 DNA sequence: TGTGCCAGCAGTTTCAACGTGGGACAAATCCCCACTGAAGCTTTCTTT.

The chain couples TRBV7-9 to TRBJ2-1, with 10 bases lining up with TRBD2. The J segment lost 8 bases and the V segment lost 5 bases, leaving 12 bases of the junction unmatched. Germline CDR1 and CDR2: SEHNR and FQNEAQ (reference sequence). The CDR3 extends over 16 amino acids. CDR3 DNA: TGTGCCAGCAGCATTCAAGCTAGCGGGGGCTTGGATGAGCAGTTCTTC. Encoded protein: CASSIQASGGLDEQFF.

V usage is TRBV19 and J usage is TRBJ1-1, with 8 bases aligning to TRBD1. V gave up 1 base and J gave up 7 bases; unmatched junction bases: 8. Germline V gene lookup returns CDR1 LNHDA and CDR2 SQIVND (reference sequence). This CDR3 is 15 amino acids long. The CDR3 sequence is CASSIAGQGGSEAFF. The CDR3 coding sequence is TGTGCCAGTAGTATAGCCGGACAGGGAGGTAGTGAAGCTTTCTTT. Complete variable domain (other parts from reference TRBV19 and TRBJ1-1): DGGITQSPKYLFRKEGQNVTLSCEQNLNHDAMYWYRQDPGQGLRLIYYSQIVNDFQKGDIAEGYSVSREKKESFPLTVTSAQKNPTAFYLCASSIAGQGGSEAFFGQGTRLTVV.

This clone was found once. The V call is TRBV4-1, the J call TRBJ2-5; 14 positions match TRBD2. The CDR3 covers 16 residues. Germline V lookup: CDR1 MGHRA, CDR2 YSYEKL. Trimming at V came to 1 base and at J to 3 bases, leaving 1 base not matched to a gene. For the CDR3, the DNA is TGCGCCAGCAGCCAAGGACTAGCGGGGGGGGAAGAGACCCAGTACTTC. Residues: CASSQGLAGGEETQYF.

The V call is TRBV19, the J call TRBJ1-1; D is uncertain. The CDR3 has 11 residues. Trimming removed 5 bases from V and 4 bases from J, with 5 bases in between. Germline values: CDR1 LNHDA, CDR2 SQIVND (reference sequence). As DNA, the CDR3 is TGTGCCAGTAGTCAGGTCACTGAAGCTTTCTTT. Its translation is CASSQVTEAFF.

V and J are TRBV19 and TRBJ1-5, with D unclear. This CDR3 has 15 amino acids. Per the germline V gene, CDR1 is LNHDA and CDR2 is SQIVND (reference sequence). The V end was cut by 1 base, the J end by 5 bases, with 12 bases between. The CDR3 reads CASSIASAGDQPQHF. In DNA form, the CDR3 reads TGTGCCAGTAGTATAGCCTCGGCAGGCGATCAGCCCCAGCATTTT.

There are a few counts of this clone. The chain combines TRBV9 with TRBJ2-5; D unresolved. The CDR3 length is 12 residues. Trimming cost V 3 bases and J 5 bases, with 8 bases left between them. Germline V gene sequence: CDR1 SGDLS, CDR2 YYNGEE. CDR3 region: CASSGLVETQYF. CDR3 coding DNA: TGTGCCAGCAGCGGGCTAGTGGAGACCCAGTACTTC.

The chain uses TRBV9 and TRBJ2-1; TRBD2 matches at 10 bases. Trimming cost V 4 bases and J 6 bases; bases outside gene matches: 19. Germline CDR1 reads SGDLS; CDR2 reads YYNGEE. There are 19 residues in the CDR3. CDR3 sequence: CASSPRGPYERGGINEQFF. In DNA form, the CDR3 reads TGTGCCAGCAGCCCACGTGGGCCCTACGAGCGGGGGGGCATCAATGAGCAGTTCTTC.

The chain links TRBV5-5 to TRBJ2-1; 7 bases are shared with TRBD2. The ends lost 4 bases at V and 6 bases at J; junction bases unmatched: 7. This CDR3 is 14 amino acids long. Germline CDR1 SGHKS, CDR2 YYEKEE (reference sequence). The CDR3 sequence: CASSIRLAANEQFF. The CDR3, as DNA: TGTGCCAGCAGCATCAGACTAGCTGCCAATGAGCAGTTCTTC. Variable domain in full (rest from reference TRBV5-5 and TRBJ2-1): DAGVTQSPTHLIKTRGQQVTLRCSPISGHKSVSWYQQVLGQGPQFIFQYYEKEERGRGNFPDRFSARQFPNYSSELNVNALLLGDSALYLCASSIRLAANEQFFGPGTRLTVL.

V and J are TRBV30 and TRBJ2-1; the D gene is possibly TRBD1 (5 bases). Looked up from germline, CDR1 is GTSNPN and CDR2 is SVGIG (reference sequence). CDR3 length equals 14 residues. With 1 base removed from V and 5 bases from J, the gap between germline ends came to 12 bases. The CDR3 loop is CAWSAGIGDNEQFF. CDR3 coding DNA: TGTGCCTGGAGTGCAGGGATTGGGGACAATGAGCAGTTCTTC.

V is TRBV7-3 and J is TRBJ2-5, with D perhaps matching TRBD2 (6 bases). V was cut by 5 bases and J by 3 bases, with 13 bases left in between. The CDR3 is 14 residues long. Per the germline V gene, CDR1 is SGHTA and CDR2 is FQGTGA. The CDR3 nucleotides are TGTGCCAGCAGCCGGGGGTATAGCGAAGAGACCCAGTACTTC. Its translation is CASSRGYSEETQYF.

The V and J genes are TRBV5-5 and TRBJ1-1, with D possibly being TRBD1 (5 bases). V lost 8 bases and J 4 bases, leaving 21 bases between the germline ends. Germline V CDR1 and CDR2: SGHKS, YYEKEE (reference sequence). This CDR3 comprises 15 residues. The CDR3 sequence: CARDPTLGPGTEAFF. In DNA form, the CDR3 reads TGTGCCAGGGACCCAACCCTGGGGCCGGGCACTGAAGCTTTCTTT.

The J gene is TRBJ2-2, the V gene TRBV7-3; 10 bases agree with TRBD1. V gave up 6 bases and J gave up 4 bases; unmatched junction bases: 11. In germline, CDR1 is SGHTA, CDR2 FQGTGA. The length of the CDR3 is 17 residues. The CDR3 spells CASRPGQGPLTTGELFF. CDR3 bases: TGTGCCAGCAGACCGGGACAGGGGCCCCTCACCACCGGGGAGCTGTTTTTT. The entire variable domain, with the rest obtained from reference TRBV7-3 and TRBJ2-2, is as follows: GAGVSQTPSNKVTEKGKYVELRCDPISGHTALYWYRQSLGQGPEFLIYFQGTGAADDSGLPNDRFFAVRPEGSVSTLKIQRTERGDSAVYLCASRPGQGPLTTGELFFGEGSRLTVL.

J is TRBJ2-2 and V is TRBV6-4; D is unclear. The CDR3 extends over 14 amino acids. Between the trimmed V and J ends, which lost 6 bases and 4 bases, there was a span of 12 bases. CDR1 MRHNA and CDR2 SNTAGT come from the germline V gene. The CDR3 coding sequence is TGTGCCAGCAGGCCAACCTCGGGCACCGGGGAGCTGTTTTTT. Its protein is CASRPTSGTGELFF.

The genes are TRBV27 and TRBJ2-7, with 13 bases fitting TRBD2. Losses at the gene ends were 4 bases for V and 4 bases for J; bases not matched to a gene: 4. Per the germline V gene, CDR1 is MNHEY and CDR2 is SMNVEV (reference sequence). The CDR3 consists of 15 residues. The CDR3 DNA sequence: TGTGCCAGCAGTTACAAACTAGCGGGGGGGTACGAGCAGTACTTC. As protein: CASSYKLAGGYEQYF.

The chain links TRBV7-6 to TRBJ2-7, with D possibly TRBD2 on 5 matching bases. This CDR3 has 15 amino acids. Per germline, CDR1 SGHVS and CDR2 FNYEAQ. The germline V and J ends were trimmed by 5 bases and 2 bases, with 16 bases remaining between them. CDR3 in DNA: TGTGCCAGCAGCCAATCGGCGGGCCAACCCTACGAGCAGTACTTC. It encodes CASSQSAGQPYEQYF.